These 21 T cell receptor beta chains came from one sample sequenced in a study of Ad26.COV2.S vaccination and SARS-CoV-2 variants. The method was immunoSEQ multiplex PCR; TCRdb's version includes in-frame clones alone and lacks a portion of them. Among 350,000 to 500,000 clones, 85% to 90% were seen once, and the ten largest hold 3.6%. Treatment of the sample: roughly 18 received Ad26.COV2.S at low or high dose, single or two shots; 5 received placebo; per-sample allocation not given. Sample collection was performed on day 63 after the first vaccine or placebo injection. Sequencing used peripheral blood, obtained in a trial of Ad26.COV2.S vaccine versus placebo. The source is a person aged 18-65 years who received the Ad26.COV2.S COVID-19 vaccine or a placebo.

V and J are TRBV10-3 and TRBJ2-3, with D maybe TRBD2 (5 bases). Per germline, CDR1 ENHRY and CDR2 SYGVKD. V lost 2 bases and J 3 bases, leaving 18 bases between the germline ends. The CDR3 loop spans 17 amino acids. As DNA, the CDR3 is TGTGCCATCAGTGAGGGCACCCTAGCCCCTGGGACAGATACGCAGTATTTT. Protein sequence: CAISEGTLAPGTDTQYF.

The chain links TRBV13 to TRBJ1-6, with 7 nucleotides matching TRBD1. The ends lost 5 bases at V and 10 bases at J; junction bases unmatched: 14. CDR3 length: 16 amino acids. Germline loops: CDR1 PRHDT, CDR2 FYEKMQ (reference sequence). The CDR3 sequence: CASSLQGQPGDSPLHF. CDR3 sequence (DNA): TGTGCCAGCAGCCTACAGGGACAGCCTGGGGACTCACCCCTCCACTTT. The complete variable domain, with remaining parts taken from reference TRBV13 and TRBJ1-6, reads AAGVIQSPRHLIKEKRETATLKCYPIPRHDTVYWYQQGPGQDPQFLISFYEKMQSDKGSIPDRFSAQQFSDYHSELNMSSLELGDSALYFCASSLQGQPGDSPLHFGNGTRLTVT.

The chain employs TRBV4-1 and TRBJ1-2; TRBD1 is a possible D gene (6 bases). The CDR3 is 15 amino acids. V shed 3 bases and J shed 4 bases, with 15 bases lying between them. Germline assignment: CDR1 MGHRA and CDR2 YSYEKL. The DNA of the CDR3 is TGCGCCAGCAGCCATGCCGACAGGAAGCGCTATGGCTACACCTTC. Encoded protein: CASSHADRKRYGYTF.

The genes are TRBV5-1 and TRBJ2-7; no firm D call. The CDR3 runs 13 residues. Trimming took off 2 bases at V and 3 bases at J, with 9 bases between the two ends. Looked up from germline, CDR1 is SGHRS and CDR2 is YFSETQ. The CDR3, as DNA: TGCGCCAGCAGCTTCAACAGAAACTACGAGCAGTACTTC. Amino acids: CASSFNRNYEQYF.

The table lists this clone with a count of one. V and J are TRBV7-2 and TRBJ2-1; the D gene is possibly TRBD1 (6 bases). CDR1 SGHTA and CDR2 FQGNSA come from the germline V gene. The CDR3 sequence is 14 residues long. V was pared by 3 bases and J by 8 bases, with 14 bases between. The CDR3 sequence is CASSLDPQGDEQFF. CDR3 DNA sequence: TGTGCCAGCAGCTTGGACCCACAGGGTGATGAGCAGTTCTTC.

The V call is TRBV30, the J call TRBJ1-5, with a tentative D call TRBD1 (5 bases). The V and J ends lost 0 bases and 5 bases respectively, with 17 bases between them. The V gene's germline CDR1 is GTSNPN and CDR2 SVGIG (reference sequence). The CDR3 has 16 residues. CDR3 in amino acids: CAWSVPPRQQYQPQHF. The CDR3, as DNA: TGTGCCTGGAGTGTACCCCCGAGACAGCAATATCAGCCCCAGCATTTT. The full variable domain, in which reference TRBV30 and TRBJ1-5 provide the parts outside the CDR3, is SQTIHQWPATLVQPVGSPLSLECTVEGTSNPNLYWYRQAAGRGLQLLFYSVGIGQISSEVPQNLSASRPQDRQFILSSKKLLLSDSGFYLCAWSVPPRQQYQPQHFGDGTRLSIL.

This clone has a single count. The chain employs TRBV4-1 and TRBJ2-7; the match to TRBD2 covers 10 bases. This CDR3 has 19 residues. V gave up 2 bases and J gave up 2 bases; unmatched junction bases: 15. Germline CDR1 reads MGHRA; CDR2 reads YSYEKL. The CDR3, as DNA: TGCGCCAGCAGCCAACAAAGTCGAGACAGCGGGGGGGATACCTACGAGCAGTACTTC. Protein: CASSQQSRDSGGDTYEQYF.

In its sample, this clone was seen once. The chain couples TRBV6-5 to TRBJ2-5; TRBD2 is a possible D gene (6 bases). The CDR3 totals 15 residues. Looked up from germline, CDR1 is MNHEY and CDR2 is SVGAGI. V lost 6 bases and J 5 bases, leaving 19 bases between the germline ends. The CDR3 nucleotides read TGTGCCAGCAGCTCCTCGGGGGTAGGGTCGGAGACCCAGTACTTC. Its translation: CASSSSGVGSETQYF.

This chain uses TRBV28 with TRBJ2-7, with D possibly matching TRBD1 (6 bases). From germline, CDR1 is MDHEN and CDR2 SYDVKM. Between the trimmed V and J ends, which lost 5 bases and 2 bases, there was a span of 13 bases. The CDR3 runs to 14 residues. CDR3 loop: CASSKREGAYEQYF. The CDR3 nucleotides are TGTGCCAGCAGTAAACGAGAGGGGGCCTACGAGCAGTACTTC.

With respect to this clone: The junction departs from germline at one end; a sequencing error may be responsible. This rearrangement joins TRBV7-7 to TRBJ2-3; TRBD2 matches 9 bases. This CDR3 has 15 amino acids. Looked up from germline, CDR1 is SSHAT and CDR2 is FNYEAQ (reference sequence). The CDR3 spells CASSALAGNTDTQYF. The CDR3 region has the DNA TGTGCTAGCAGCGCGCTAGCGGGAAACACAGATACGCAGTATTTT.

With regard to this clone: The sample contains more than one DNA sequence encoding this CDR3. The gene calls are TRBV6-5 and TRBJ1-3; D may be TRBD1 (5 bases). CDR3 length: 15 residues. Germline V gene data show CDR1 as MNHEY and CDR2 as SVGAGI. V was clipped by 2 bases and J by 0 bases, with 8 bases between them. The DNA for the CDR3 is TGTGCCAGCAGTTACGGGACGGACTCTGGAAACACCATATATTTT. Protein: CASSYGTDSGNTIYF.

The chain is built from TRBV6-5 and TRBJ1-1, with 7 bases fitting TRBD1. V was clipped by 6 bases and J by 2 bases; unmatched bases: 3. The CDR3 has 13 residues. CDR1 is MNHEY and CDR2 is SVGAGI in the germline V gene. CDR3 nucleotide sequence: TGTGCCAGCAGCAACAGGGGCAACACTGAAGCTTTCTTT. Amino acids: CASSNRGNTEAFF.

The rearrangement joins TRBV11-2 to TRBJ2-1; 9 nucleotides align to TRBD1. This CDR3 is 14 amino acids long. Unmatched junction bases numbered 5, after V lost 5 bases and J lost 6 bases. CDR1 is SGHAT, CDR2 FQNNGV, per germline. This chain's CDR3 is CASSPGQGSNEQFF. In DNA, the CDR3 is TGTGCCAGCAGCCCCGGACAGGGGAGCAATGAGCAGTTCTTC.

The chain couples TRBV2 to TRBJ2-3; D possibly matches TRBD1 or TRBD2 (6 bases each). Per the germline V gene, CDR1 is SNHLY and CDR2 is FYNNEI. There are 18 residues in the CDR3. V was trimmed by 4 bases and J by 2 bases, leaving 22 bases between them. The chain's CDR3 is CASSAPRYRGPSTDTQYF. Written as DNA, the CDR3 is TGTGCCAGCAGTGCCCCTCGTTACCGGGGGCCCTCCACAGATACGCAGTATTTT.

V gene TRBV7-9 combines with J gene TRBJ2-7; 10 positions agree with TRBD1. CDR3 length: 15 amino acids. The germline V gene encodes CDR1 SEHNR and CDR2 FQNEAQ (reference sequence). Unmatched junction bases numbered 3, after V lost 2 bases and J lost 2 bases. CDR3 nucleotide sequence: TGTGCCAGCAGCTTACGGGGACAGGGGACCTACGAGCAGTACTTC. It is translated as CASSLRGQGTYEQYF.

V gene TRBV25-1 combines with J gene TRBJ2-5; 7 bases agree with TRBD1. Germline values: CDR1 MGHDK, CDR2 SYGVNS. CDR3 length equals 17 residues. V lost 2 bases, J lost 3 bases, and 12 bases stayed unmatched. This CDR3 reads CASSEPSRPTGEETQYF. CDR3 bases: TGTGCCAGCAGTGAACCTTCCCGCCCAACAGGGGAAGAGACCCAGTACTTC.

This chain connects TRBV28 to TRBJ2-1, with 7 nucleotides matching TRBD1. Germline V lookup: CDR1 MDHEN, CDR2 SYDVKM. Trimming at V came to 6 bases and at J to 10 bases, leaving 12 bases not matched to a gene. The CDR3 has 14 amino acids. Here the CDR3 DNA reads TGTGCCAGCAGCCCTCCCACAGGGGTGGGCGAGCAGTTCTTC. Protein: CASSPPTGVGEQFF.

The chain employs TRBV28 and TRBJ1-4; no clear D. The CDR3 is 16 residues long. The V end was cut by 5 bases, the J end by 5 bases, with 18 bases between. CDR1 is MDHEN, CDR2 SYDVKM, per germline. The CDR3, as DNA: TGTGCCAGCAGTCCCCCCGGGGAAGGCCTGAATGAAAAACTGTTTTTT. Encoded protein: CASSPPGEGLNEKLFF.

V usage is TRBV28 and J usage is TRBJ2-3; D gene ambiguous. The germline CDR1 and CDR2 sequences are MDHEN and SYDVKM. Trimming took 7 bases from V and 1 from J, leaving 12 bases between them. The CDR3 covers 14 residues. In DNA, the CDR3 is TGTGCCAGCATACCGGGCTTGGGCACAGATACGCAGTATTTT. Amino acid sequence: CASIPGLGTDTQYF.

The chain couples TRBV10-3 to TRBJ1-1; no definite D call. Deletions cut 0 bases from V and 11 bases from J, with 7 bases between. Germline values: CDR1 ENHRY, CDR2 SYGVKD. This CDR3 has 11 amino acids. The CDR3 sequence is CAISESTRAFF. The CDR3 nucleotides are TGTGCCATCAGTGAGTCTACTCGGGCTTTCTTT.

CDR3 sequence (DNA): TGTGCCAGCAGGTTCGGGGGCCCTGGACAGCCCCAGCATTTT. This translates into CASRFGGPGQPQHF. The V and J genes are TRBV27 and TRBJ1-5; maybe TRBD1 (6 bases). Trimming removed 6 bases from V and 7 bases from J, with 16 bases in between. Per the germline V gene, CDR1 is MNHEY and CDR2 is SMNVEV (reference sequence). This CDR3 is 14 amino acids long.